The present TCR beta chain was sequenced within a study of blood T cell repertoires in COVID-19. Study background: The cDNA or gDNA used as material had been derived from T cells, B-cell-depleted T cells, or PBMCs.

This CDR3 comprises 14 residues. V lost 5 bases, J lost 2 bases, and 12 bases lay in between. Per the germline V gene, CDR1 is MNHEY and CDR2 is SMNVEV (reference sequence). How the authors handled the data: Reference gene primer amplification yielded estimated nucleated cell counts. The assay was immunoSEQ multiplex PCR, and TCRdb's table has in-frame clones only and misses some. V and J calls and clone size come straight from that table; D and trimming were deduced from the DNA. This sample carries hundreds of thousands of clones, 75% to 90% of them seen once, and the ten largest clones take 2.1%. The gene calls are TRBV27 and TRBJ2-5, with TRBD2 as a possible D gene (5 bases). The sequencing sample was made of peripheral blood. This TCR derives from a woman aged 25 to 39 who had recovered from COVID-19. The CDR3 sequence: CASSPADGQETQYF. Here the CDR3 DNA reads TGTGCCAGCAGTCCAGCGGACGGACAAGAGACCCAGTACTTC.